This TCR beta chain is drawn from a study of control samples from healthy donors and cancer patients (TCRdb year 2020). CDR1 SGHNT and CDR2 YYREEE are derived from the germline V gene (reference sequence). The CDR3 numbers 14 residues from cysteine through phenylalanine. Only the CDR3 part of the read is kept: 42 bases, read in frame from the first base. A distance of 8 bases separates the germline ends of V and J, which lose 3 bases and 0 bases respectively. Receptor amplification or capture employed the immunoSEQ multiplex PCR assay. Not all clones reach the TCRdb copy of this immuneACCESS table, which keeps in-frame sequences only. Checked studies attribute under half of the gap to unresolved V genes and leave the rest unexplained. This sample lists 100,000 to 150,000 clones; around 93% were detected once. Approximately 2% of the sample is held by the ten biggest clonotypes. A word on this clone: Its specific antigen is unknown. No base qualities exist here, and no much larger clone lies one base off it.

Recombination joined TRBV5-4 with TRBJ2-3, with no reliable assignment of the D segment. The sequence derives from a woman aged 45-59 years in good health. The sample taken for sequencing was blood. The CDR3 has the sequence CASSSVGSTDTQYF. The DNA reads TGTGCCAGCAGCTCTGTGGGAAGCACAGATACGCAGTATTTT.